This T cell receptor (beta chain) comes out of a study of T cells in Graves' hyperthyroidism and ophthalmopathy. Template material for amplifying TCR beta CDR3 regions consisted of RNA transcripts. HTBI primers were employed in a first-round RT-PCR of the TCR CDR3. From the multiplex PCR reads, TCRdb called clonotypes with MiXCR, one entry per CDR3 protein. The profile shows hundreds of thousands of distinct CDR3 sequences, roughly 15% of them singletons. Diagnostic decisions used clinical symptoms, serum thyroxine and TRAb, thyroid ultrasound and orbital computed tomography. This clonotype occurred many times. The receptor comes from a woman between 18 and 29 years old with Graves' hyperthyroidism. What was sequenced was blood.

The CDR3 bases are TGTGCCAGCAGCACGGGCCTGATGGGCGAGCAGTACTTC. Residues: CASSTGLMGEQYF. This chain links TRBV11-2 with TRBJ2-7, with unresolved D. CDR1 is SGHAT, CDR2 FQNNGV, per germline. V dropped 5 bases and J dropped 6 bases, with 14 bases sitting between them. The CDR3 spans 13 residues.